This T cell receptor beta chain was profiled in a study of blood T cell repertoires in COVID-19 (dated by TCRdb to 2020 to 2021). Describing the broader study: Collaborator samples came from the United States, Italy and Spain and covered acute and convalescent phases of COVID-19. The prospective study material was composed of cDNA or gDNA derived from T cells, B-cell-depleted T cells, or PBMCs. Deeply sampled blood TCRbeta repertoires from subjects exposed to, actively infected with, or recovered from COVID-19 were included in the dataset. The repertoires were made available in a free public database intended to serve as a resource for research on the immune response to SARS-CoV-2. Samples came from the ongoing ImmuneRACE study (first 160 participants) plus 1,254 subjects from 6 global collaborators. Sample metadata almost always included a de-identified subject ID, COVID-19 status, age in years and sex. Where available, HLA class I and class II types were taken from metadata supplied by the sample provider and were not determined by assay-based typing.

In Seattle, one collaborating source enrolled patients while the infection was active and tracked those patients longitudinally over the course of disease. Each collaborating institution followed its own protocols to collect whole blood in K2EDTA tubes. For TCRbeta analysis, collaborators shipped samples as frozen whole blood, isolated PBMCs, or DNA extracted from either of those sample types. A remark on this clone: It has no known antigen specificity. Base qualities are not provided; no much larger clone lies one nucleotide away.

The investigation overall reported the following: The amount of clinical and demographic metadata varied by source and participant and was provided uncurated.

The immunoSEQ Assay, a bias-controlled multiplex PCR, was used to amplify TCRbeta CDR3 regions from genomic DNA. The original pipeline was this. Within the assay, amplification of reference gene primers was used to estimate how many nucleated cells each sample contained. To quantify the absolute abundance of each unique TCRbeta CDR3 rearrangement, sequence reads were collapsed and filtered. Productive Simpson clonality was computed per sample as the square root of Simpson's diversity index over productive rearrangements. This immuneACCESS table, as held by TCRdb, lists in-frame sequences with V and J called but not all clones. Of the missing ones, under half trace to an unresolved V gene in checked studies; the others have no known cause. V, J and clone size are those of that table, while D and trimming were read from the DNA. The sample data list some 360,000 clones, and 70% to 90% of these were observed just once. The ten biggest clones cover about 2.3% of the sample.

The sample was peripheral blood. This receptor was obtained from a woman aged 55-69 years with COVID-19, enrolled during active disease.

The nucleotides are TGTGCCAGCAGTTTAGGGGGGAGGTTCACTGAAGCTTTCTTT. Its translation is CASSLGGRFTEAFF. The chain is made from TRBV28 and TRBJ1-1; the D gene is perhaps TRBD1, on 5 matching bases. CDR1 is given as MDHEN and CDR2 as SYDVKM, both from the germline V gene. Including cysteine and phenylalanine, the CDR3 has 14 amino acids. CDR3 DNA is the only sequence kept; it has 42 bases, read in frame from the first base. V was cut back by 2 bases and J by 4 bases, leaving a gap of 11 bases between them.